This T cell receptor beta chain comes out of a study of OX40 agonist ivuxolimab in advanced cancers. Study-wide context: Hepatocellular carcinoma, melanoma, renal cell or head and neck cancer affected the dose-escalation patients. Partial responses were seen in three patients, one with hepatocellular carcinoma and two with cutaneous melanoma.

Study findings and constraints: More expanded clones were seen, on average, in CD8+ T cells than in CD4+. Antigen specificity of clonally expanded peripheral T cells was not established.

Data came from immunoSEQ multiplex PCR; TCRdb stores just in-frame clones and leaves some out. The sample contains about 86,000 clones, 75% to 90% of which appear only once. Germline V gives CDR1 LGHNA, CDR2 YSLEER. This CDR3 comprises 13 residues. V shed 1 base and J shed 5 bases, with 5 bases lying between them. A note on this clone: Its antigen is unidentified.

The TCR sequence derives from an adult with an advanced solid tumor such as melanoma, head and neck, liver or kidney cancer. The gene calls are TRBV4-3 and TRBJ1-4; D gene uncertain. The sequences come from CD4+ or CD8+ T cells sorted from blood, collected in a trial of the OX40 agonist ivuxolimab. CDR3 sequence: CASSQGRNEKLFF. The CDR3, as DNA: TGCGCCAGCAGCCAAGGAAGAAATGAAAAACTGTTTTTT.